Below are 26 T cell receptor beta chains sequenced from a single sample in a study of T cell clusters in autoimmune cytopenias (dated by TCRdb to 2018 to 2020). Per sample, around 0.25 ug of peripheral blood genomic DNA, 30,000 to 40,000 genome equivalents, was used for TRB amplification. Instrument used: Illumina MiSeq. TRB rearrangements were amplified by multiplex PCR using a touch-down protocol with TRB-A and TRB-B primer pools mixed in one tube. Based on TCRdb reprocessing of the reads, there is one entry per CDR3 protein sequence, and DNA is missing. This sample's listing comprises about 5,000 distinct CDR3 sequences. Of the sample, just under 55% falls within the top ten clones. These records were also assigned to another study, of T cell repertoires in aging, cancer and after chemotherapy.

Sequencing used peripheral blood. These receptors were taken from a human donor with chronic lymphocytic leukemia. The donor label of this sample is uncertain.

This clonotype registers medium-sized (0.01 to 0.1%) by frequency. CDR3 sequence reads: CASSYLERDEQYF. This chain connects TRBV6-6 to TRBJ2-7; TCRdb selects TRBD1, and the lack of DNA leaves this call unchecked. Germline assignment: CDR1 MNHNY and CDR2 SVGAGI (reference sequence). This CDR3 has 13 residues.

The chain joins TRBV5-1 to TRBJ2-1; the D gene TCRdb calls, TRBD1, cannot be checked with no DNA. The CDR3 is 16 residues long. Germline values: CDR1 SGHRS, CDR2 YFSETQ. CDR3 sequence: CASSWTGQGSYNKQFF. The whole variable domain, filled in from reference TRBV5-1 and TRBJ2-1, reads KAGVTQTPRYLIKTRGQQVTLSCSPISGHRSVSWYQQTPGQGLQFLFEYFSETQRNKGNFPGRFSGRQFSNSRSEMNVSTLELGDSALYLCASSWTGQGSYNKQFFGPGTRLTVL.

V and J are TRBV29-1 and TRBJ1-1. The length of the CDR3 is 14 residues. The germline CDR1 and CDR2 sequences are SQVTM and ANQGSEA. The CDR3 here is CSVVRQGRGTEAFF.

Frequency places this clonotype as medium-sized. The chain is built from TRBV29-1 and TRBJ2-1. Germline V gene lookup returns CDR1 SQVTM and CDR2 ANQGSEA. The CDR3 has 12 amino acids. The CDR3 spells CSVVPLLNEQFF.

This clonotype shows up as medium-sized by frequency. The chain joins TRBV6-5 to TRBJ2-7; TCRdb designates TRBD1, a call that cannot be tested without DNA. CDR1 is MNHEY and CDR2 is SVGAGI in the germline V gene. CDR3 size: 14 residues. The CDR3 spells CATKRGRVAYEQYF.

By frequency, this clonotype is medium-sized. The chain couples TRBV11-3 to TRBJ2-1. Germline CDR1 reads SGHNT; CDR2 reads YENEEA. CDR3 length equals 12 residues. The CDR3 sequence: CASSLGNNEQFF.

The chain links TRBV20-1 to TRBJ1-3. The germline V gene encodes CDR1 DFQATT and CDR2 SNEGSKA (reference sequence). The CDR3 runs 13 residues. CDR3: CSASGPGGNTIYF.

This clonotype ranks as medium-sized in terms of frequency. V gene TRBV15 combines with J gene TRBJ2-3; with no DNA, the TCRdb D assignment of TRBD2 cannot be verified. Germline V lookup: CDR1 LNHNV, CDR2 YYDKDF (reference sequence). CDR3 length equals 15 residues. CDR3: CATSREDYYTDTQYF. The variable domain in full, with the rest retrieved from reference TRBV15 and TRBJ2-3, is DAMVIQNPRYQVTQFGKPVTLSCSQTLNHNVMYWYQQKSSQAPKLLFHYYDKDFNNEADTPDNFQSRRPNTSFCFLDIRSPGLGDTAMYLCATSREDYYTDTQYFGPGTRLTVL.

The V and J genes are TRBV24-1 and TRBJ2-2; TCRdb names TRBD1, which stays unverified in the absence of DNA. Germline-derived CDR1 and CDR2 are KGHDR and SFDVKD. The length of the CDR3 is 15 residues. CDR3 in amino acids: CATSDAGTHTGELFF.

The genes are TRBV7-9 and TRBJ2-5. CDR1 SEHNR and CDR2 FQNEAQ come from the germline V gene (reference sequence). This CDR3 region has 12 residues. CDR3 loop: CASSLAEATQYF.

Its frequency marks this clonotype as large. The chain carries TRBV12-3 or TRBV12-4 and TRBJ2-1. CDR3 length: 13 residues. CDR3: CASSIGQNNEQFF.

This clonotype ranks as medium-sized in terms of frequency. The rearrangement joins TRBV6-6 to TRBJ2-7. CDR1 is MNHNY, CDR2 SVGAGI, per germline (reference sequence). The CDR3 is 14 amino acids. Here the CDR3 reads CASREPQQRGEQYF.

The rearrangement uses TRBV7-2 and TRBJ2-2; the D call from TCRdb, TRBD1, cannot be confirmed without DNA. The CDR3 covers 14 residues. Germline V gene sequence: CDR1 SGHTA, CDR2 FQGNSA. The CDR3 sequence: CTSTLQGWAGELFF.

By frequency, this clonotype is medium-sized. J is TRBJ2-1 and V is TRBV29-1; TCRdb outputs TRBD1, but without DNA this stays unchecked. Germline V gives CDR1 SQVTM, CDR2 ANQGSEA. The CDR3 spans 14 residues. The CDR3 reads CSTSPGGSYNEQFF.

This clonotype is medium-sized (0.01 to 0.1%) by frequency. The chain has TRBV20-1 and TRBJ2-5; TCRdb gives TRBD2 as the D gene, but with no DNA this cannot be confirmed. Germline V gives CDR1 DFQATT, CDR2 SNEGSKA (reference sequence). This CDR3 region has 17 residues. CDR3: CSASFPELAGVQETQYF.

Measured by frequency, this clonotype is medium-sized (0.01 to 0.1%). This sequence joins TRBV4-3 and TRBJ1-2. This CDR3 is 15 amino acids long. The germline gives CDR1 LGHNA, CDR2 YSLEER. CDR3 sequence: CASSQDSGERNGYTF.

Considering frequency, this clonotype is medium-sized. The chain couples TRBV6-1 to TRBJ2-1; TCRdb lists TRBD2, though no DNA is available to test this call. This CDR3 has 15 residues. CDR1 is MNHNS, CDR2 SASEGT, per germline. CDR3 sequence: CASSDQRRGGNEQFF.

The CDR3 sequence: CASSLHGGANTGELFF. The chain uses TRBV14 and TRBJ2-2. This CDR3 has 16 residues. Looked up from germline, CDR1 is SGHDN and CDR2 is FVKESK. The variable domain in full, completed from reference TRBV14 and TRBJ2-2, reads EAGVTQFPSHSVIEKGQTVTLRCDPISGHDNLYWYRRVMGKEIKFLLHFVKESKQDESGMPNNRFLAERTGGTYSTLKVQPAELEDSGVYFCASSLHGGANTGELFFGEGSRLTVL.

This chain links TRBV6-6 with TRBJ1-5; TCRdb designates TRBD1, a call that cannot be tested without DNA. Germline values: CDR1 MNHNY, CDR2 SVGAGI (reference sequence). The CDR3 is 13 amino acids. The CDR3 sequence: CASRDRGGQPQHF.

Judged by frequency, this clonotype is medium-sized. The chain combines TRBV19 with TRBJ2-3. Germline CDR1 LNHDA, CDR2 SQIVND (reference sequence). This CDR3 spans 13 amino acids. The CDR3 protein is CATSLRDTDTQCF. Full variable domain (outside the CDR3, taken from reference TRBV19 and TRBJ2-3): DGGITQSPKYLFRKEGQNVTLSCEQNLNHDAMYWYRQDPGQGLRLIYYSQIVNDFQKGDIAEGYSVSREKKESFPLTVTSAQKNPTAFYLCATSLRDTDTQCFGPGTRLTVL.

Frequency places this clonotype as medium-sized. The gene calls are TRBV6-2 or TRBV6-3 and TRBJ1-1; the TCRdb D gene call, TRBD1, has no DNA to confirm it. The CDR3 spans 17 residues. Germline CDR1 MNHEY, CDR2 SVGEGT. CDR3 sequence: CASSYSSPGGVNTEAFF.

The J gene is TRBJ1-2, the V gene TRBV6-5; TCRdb's D call, TRBD1, is unchecked because there is no DNA. Germline V gives CDR1 MNHEY, CDR2 SVGAGI. CDR3 length: 18 amino acids. The CDR3 reads CAISEGGDTRSKNYGYTF.

Measured by frequency, this clonotype is medium-sized. The chain has TRBV18 and TRBJ2-1; with no DNA, the TCRdb D assignment of TRBD2 cannot be verified. The CDR3 length is 15 residues. Germline assignment: CDR1 KGHSH and CDR2 LQKENI. The chain's CDR3 is CASSPLAGGRNEQFF.

This sequence joins TRBV19 and TRBJ1-1. Per the germline V gene, CDR1 is LNHDA and CDR2 is SQIVND (reference sequence). This CDR3 is 13 amino acids long. The CDR3 sequence: CASSEDAGTEAFF.

The rearrangement joins TRBV19 to TRBJ2-7; TCRdb outputs TRBD2, but without DNA this stays unchecked. The length of the CDR3 is 17 residues. The V gene's germline CDR1 is LNHDA and CDR2 SQIVND (reference sequence). This CDR3 reads CASKLTGTSGGHYEQYF.

The V call is TRBV27, the J call TRBJ1-3. This CDR3 spans 13 amino acids. Germline V gene data show CDR1 as MNHEY and CDR2 as SMNVEV (reference sequence). CDR3 residues: CASSFINGNTIYF.